This T cell receptor (beta chain) was sequenced for a study of CD8+ T cells in alopecia areata. This CDR3 has 14 amino acids. V was cut by 4 bases and J by 5 bases, with 15 bases left in between. Germline lookup yields CDR1 SQVTM and CDR2 ANQGSEA. Investigators isolated RNA and reverse transcribed it into cDNA to act as the sequencing template. Method: immunoSEQ multiplex PCR; TCRdb's copy keeps in-frame clones and lacks some. Altogether 42,000 or so clones are present, roughly 90% being singletons, with the ten largest covering 15% to 20%. Treatment here: oral pan-JAK inhibitor, 5-10 mg twice daily. The chain combines TRBV29-1 with TRBJ2-1; tentative D call: TRBD2 (7 bases). This specimen was CD8+ T cells sorted from blood, taken at week 24, from a patient treated with tofacitinib. The TCR originated in a human donor with alopecia areata. For the CDR3, the DNA is TGCAGCGTTGTCGTGGGGGGGCAACACAATGAGCAGTTCTTC. Translation: CSVVVGGQHNEQFF.